The subject of this entry is one T cell receptor (beta chain). Its antigen remains unknown. Primed by a sample-barcoded 5' primer and a J-beta primer mix, a second PCR proceeded for about 6 to 11 cycles. TCRdb redid the calling of the 5' RACE reads with MiXCR, one entry per CDR3 protein. The repertoire includes approximately 1.5 million distinct CDR3 sequences, approximately 39% of them detected once, and about 4% sits in the top ten. The data were taken from a study of blood T cells in healthy people across ages. Study results and caveats: Strongly correlated with naive T cell percentage was TCR beta diversity. CMV status of donors was not determined, possibly confounding expanded clonotype changes. Older individuals had lower TCR beta diversity per million T cells (the decline was roughly linear).

This CDR3 is 13 amino acids long. CDR1 is SQVTM and CDR2 is ANQGSEA in the germline V gene. Unmatched junction bases numbered 5, after V lost 6 bases and J lost 3 bases. The genes are TRBV29-1 and TRBJ1-1; 9 bases fit TRBD1. The sample was blood. The clonotype originates from a young woman in good health. This CDR3 is CSVWGQGDTEAFF. The CDR3 nucleotides read TGCAGCGTCTGGGGACAGGGTGACACTGAAGCTTTCTTT.